Listed here are 31 T cell receptor beta chains from one sample, sequenced in a study of cytomegalovirus exposure and HLA in healthy donors. PCR employed 60 Vbeta and 13 Jbeta primers. Repertoires were generated with immunoSEQ multiplex PCR, while TCRdb's copy carries only in-frame clones and drops some. Altogether roughly 96,000 clones are present, around 74% being singletons, with the ten largest covering roughly an eighth. The sequencing sample was made of PBMCs. Receptors originate from a woman between 70 and 85 years old in good health and CMV-seropositive.

This chain connects TRBV6-5 to TRBJ2-7, with 9 bases aligning to TRBD1. Germline-derived CDR1 and CDR2 are MNHEY and SVGAGI. V trimming: 2 bases; J trimming: 4 bases; junction bases outside the gene matches: 9. CDR3 length equals 16 residues. The CDR3 loop reads CASSYTPGTGRYEQYF. DNA for the CDR3: TGTGCCAGCAGTTACACCCCCGGGACAGGGCGTTACGAGCAGTACTTC.

The V gene is TRBV7-2, the J gene TRBJ1-2; no clear D. This CDR3 has 15 residues. Germline loops: CDR1 SGHTA, CDR2 FQGNSA. V gave up 5 bases and J gave up 2 bases, with 15 bases separating them. The CDR3 DNA sequence: TGTGCCAGCAGCCCCCCCCTGCGGTTGAACTATGGCTACACCTTC. This codes for CASSPPLRLNYGYTF. Variable domain in full (rest from reference TRBV7-2 and TRBJ1-2): GAGVSQSPSNKVTEKGKDVELRCDPISGHTALYWYRQSLGQGLEFLIYFQGNSAPDKSGLPSDRFSAERTGGSVSTLTIQRTQQEDSAVYLCASSPPLRLNYGYTFGSGTRLTVV.

The chain is built from TRBV5-1 and TRBJ2-7; 9 nucleotides agree with TRBD1. Trimming at V came to 1 base and at J to 5 bases, leaving 7 bases not matched to a gene. This CDR3 has 15 residues. Germline CDR1 SGHRS, CDR2 YFSETQ. The CDR3 region is CASSLSLQGADEQYF. The CDR3 DNA reads as TGCGCCAGCAGCTTGAGCCTACAGGGGGCTGACGAGCAGTACTTC.

J is TRBJ2-6 and V is TRBV5-1; D is undetermined. Germline V gene sequence: CDR1 SGHRS, CDR2 YFSETQ. The V gene lost 5 bases and the J gene lost 0 bases, with 9 bases spanning the gap. The CDR3 totals 15 residues. CDR3 region: CASSWANSGANVLTF. Here the CDR3 DNA reads TGCGCCAGCAGTTGGGCAAACTCTGGGGCCAACGTCCTGACTTTC.

V gene TRBV29-1 combines with J gene TRBJ2-3; 9 nucleotides line up with TRBD2. This CDR3 spans 13 amino acids. Germline CDR1 and CDR2: SQVTM and ANQGSEA. With V trimmed by 7 bases and J by 5 bases, 7 bases remained unmatched. The CDR3 region is CSGGLAGGDTQYF. For the CDR3, the DNA is TGCAGCGGGGGACTAGCCGGCGGAGATACGCAGTATTTT.

The chain carries TRBV18 and TRBJ1-3, with D maybe TRBD1 (6 bases). The CDR3 sequence is 19 residues long. V lost 2 bases, J lost 0 bases, and 20 bases lay in between. CDR1 and CDR2 (germline): KGHSH, LQKENI. The CDR3, as DNA: TGTGCCAGCTCACCAGTCGCAGCAGGGGACCCCCTCTCTGGAAACACCATATATTTT. The encoded protein is CASSPVAAGDPLSGNTIYF.

The CDR3 DNA sequence: TGTGCCAGCAGCTTAGTTAAGGGGTGGCTTCTGAACACTGAAGCTTTCTTT. Translation gives CASSLVKGWLLNTEAFF. The chain combines TRBV5-6 with TRBJ1-1; the D gene is possibly TRBD1 (5 bases). Deletions cut 2 bases from V and 0 bases from J, with 17 bases between. This CDR3 has 17 amino acids. Per germline, CDR1 SGHDT and CDR2 YYEEEE.

The J gene is TRBJ2-1, the V gene TRBV6-6; 11 bases align to TRBD2. J lost 7 bases, V lost 0 bases, and 5 bases had no gene match. CDR3 length: 16 residues. CDR1 is MNHNY, CDR2 SVGAGI, per germline (reference sequence). The DNA for the CDR3 is TGTGCCAGCAGTTACTCGACTAGCGGGACGGGGAATGAGCAGTTCTTC. Residues: CASSYSTSGTGNEQFF.

The CDR3 protein is CASSVGGGNYNEQFF. The CDR3 DNA is TGTGCCAGCAGCGTAGGAGGGGGTAACTACAATGAGCAGTTCTTC. The rearrangement joins TRBV9 to TRBJ2-1; TRBD1 might be the D (6 bases). CDR1 is SGDLS and CDR2 is YYNGEE in the germline V gene. This CDR3 contains 15 residues. The V gene lost 0 bases and the J gene lost 3 bases, with 10 bases spanning the gap.

This clone was seen only a few times. The gene calls are TRBV29-1 and TRBJ2-1; D remains unclear. Germline V gene lookup returns CDR1 SQVTM and CDR2 ANQGSEA. The CDR3 length is 13 residues. Trimming shortened V by 5 bases and J by 1 base, and 9 bases separated the two germline ends. The CDR3 loop reads CSVKSDSYNEQFF. DNA for the CDR3: TGCAGCGTTAAAAGCGATTCCTACAATGAGCAGTTCTTC.

This clone was found many times. The identical CDR3 is also encoded by other nucleotide sequences in the sample. The chain recombines TRBV27 with TRBJ2-7; D may be TRBD1 (6 bases). Trimming took 2 bases from V and 0 from J, leaving 8 bases between them. Germline values: CDR1 MNHEY, CDR2 SMNVEV (reference sequence). The CDR3 sequence is 14 residues long. CDR3 coding DNA: TGTGCCAGCAGTTTAAGGGACACCTCCTACGAGCAGTACTTC. This encodes CASSLRDTSYEQYF.

This sequence joins TRBV27 and TRBJ2-1; TRBD1 matches 11 bases. The CDR3 is 15 amino acids. Germline V gene sequence: CDR1 MNHEY, CDR2 SMNVEV (reference sequence). Trimming removed 8 bases from V and 3 bases from J; junction bases left unmatched: 6. Here the CDR3 DNA reads TGTGCCAGCGACCGGACAGGGGGCTTCTACAATGAGCAGTTCTTC. Its protein is CASDRTGGFYNEQFF.

This clone was detected only once. V is TRBV27 and J is TRBJ2-2; 10 nucleotides line up with TRBD1. Germline V gives CDR1 MNHEY, CDR2 SMNVEV (reference sequence). This CDR3 is built from 14 residues. V shed 4 bases, J shed 6 bases, and the junction held 2 bases outside the gene matches. CDR3 DNA sequence: TGTGCCAGCAGTTGGGACAGGGGACCCGGGGAGCTGTTTTTT. Translated: CASSWDRGPGELFF.

CDR3 coding DNA: TGTGCCAGCAGGGGGGGGGTTAGGGGCGAGGCTAGCGGAACGGGGAACATTCAGTACTTC. Its protein product is CASRGGVRGEASGTGNIQYF. The J gene is TRBJ2-4, the V gene TRBV6-4; TRBD2 aligns across 7 bases. The CDR3 extends over 20 amino acids. Looked up from germline, CDR1 is MRHNA and CDR2 is SNTAGT. Trimming cost V 6 bases and J 7 bases; bases outside gene matches: 27.

This chain connects TRBV7-2 to TRBJ1-6; 10 bases align to TRBD1. The CDR3 loop spans 15 amino acids. Trimming at V came to 1 base and at J to 10 bases, leaving 4 bases not matched to a gene. CDR1 is SGHTA and CDR2 is FQGNSA in the germline V gene. This CDR3 reads CASSLDGTGDSPLHF. The CDR3 DNA reads TGTGCCAGCAGCTTAGATGGGACAGGGGACTCACCCCTCCACTTT.

V and J are TRBV6-5 and TRBJ1-1, with a weak D call TRBD1 (6 bases). This CDR3 contains 14 residues. V was trimmed by 5 bases and J by 1 base, leaving 11 bases between them. CDR1 MNHEY and CDR2 SVGAGI come from the germline V gene. CDR3 DNA: TGTGCCAGCAGTCGACAGGTTCCGAACACTGAAGCTTTCTTT. Protein product: CASSRQVPNTEAFF.

CDR3 DNA sequence: TGCGCCAGCAGCTTGGCCCTGGGGAGCTCCTACAATGAGCAGTTCTTC. Translation gives CASSLALGSSYNEQFF. V and J are TRBV5-1 and TRBJ2-1; TRBD2 is a possible D gene (5 bases). V shed 0 bases and J shed 0 bases, with 10 bases lying between them. This CDR3 spans 16 amino acids. CDR1 and CDR2 (germline): SGHRS, YFSETQ.

This clone was counted a few times. J is TRBJ2-3 and V is TRBV7-3, with TRBD2 matching over 16 bases. Germline V gene lookup returns CDR1 SGHTA and CDR2 FQGTGA. This CDR3 is 16 amino acids long. Trimming at V came to 5 bases and at J to 3 bases, leaving 2 bases not matched to a gene. The CDR3 nucleotides are TGTGCCAGCAGCCCGGGACTAGCGGGGGGGACAGATACGCAGTATTTT. The encoded protein is CASSPGLAGGTDTQYF.

This clone was counted once. V gene TRBV4-3 combines with J gene TRBJ1-2; TRBD1 matches 10 bases. CDR3 length: 14 residues. The germline V gene encodes CDR1 LGHNA and CDR2 YSLEER. After removal of 4 bases from V and 8 bases from J, the junction contained 7 bases not matched to a gene. CDR3 sequence (DNA): TGCGCCAGCAGCCCCGGGACAGGGGTTAGCGGCTACACCTTC. Its translation is CASSPGTGVSGYTF.

This chain uses TRBV5-1 with TRBJ1-1, with a possible D match to TRBD1 (6 bases). V was pared by 4 bases and J by 4 bases, with 14 bases between. This CDR3 spans 14 amino acids. Germline V gene sequence: CDR1 SGHRS, CDR2 YFSETQ. Here the CDR3 DNA reads TGCGCCAGCAGCCCCATACAGGGAACCACTGAAGCTTTCTTT. Translating gives CASSPIQGTTEAFF.

V usage is TRBV7-8 and J usage is TRBJ2-3; TRBD1 aligns across 9 bases. The ends lost 4 bases at V and 2 bases at J; junction bases unmatched: 7. The CDR3 sequence is 16 residues long. Germline V gene lookup returns CDR1 SGHVS and CDR2 FQNEAQ. DNA for the CDR3: TGTGCCAGCAGCTCAACAGGGGGCATCAACACAGATACGCAGTATTTT. This encodes CASSSTGGINTDTQYF.

This clone was counted between two and nine times. The sample contains more than one DNA sequence encoding this CDR3. J is TRBJ1-1 and V is TRBV30; 8 nucleotides line up with TRBD1. CDR1 is GTSNPN and CDR2 is SVGIG in the germline V gene (reference sequence). Unmatched junction bases numbered 15, after V lost 4 bases and J lost 5 bases. CDR3 length: 16 amino acids. The CDR3 DNA follows: TGTGCCTGGACCCCCCCTCCTCGGACAGGGCCAACTGAAGCTTTCTTT. This codes for CAWTPPPRTGPTEAFF. Together with reference TRBV30 and TRBJ1-1, the CDR3 gives the full variable domain: SQTIHQWPATLVQPVGSPLSLECTVEGTSNPNLYWYRQAAGRGLQLLFYSVGIGQISSEVPQNLSASRPQDRQFILSSKKLLLSDSGFYLCAWTPPPRTGPTEAFFGQGTRLTVV.

The V call is TRBV5-6, the J call TRBJ1-2; D is perhaps TRBD1 (6 bases). V lost 0 bases and J lost 4, with 10 bases in between. Germline V gene lookup returns CDR1 SGHDT and CDR2 YYEEEE. The CDR3 is made up of 14 amino acids. This CDR3 reads CASSLDVRGYGYTF. CDR3 DNA sequence: TGTGCCAGCAGCTTGGATGTCAGGGGCTATGGCTACACCTTC.

This clone was seen only a few times. The J gene is TRBJ2-5, the V gene TRBV19, with 8 bases matching TRBD1. Germline CDR1 is LNHDA and CDR2 is SQIVND (reference sequence). The CDR3 covers 15 residues. With V trimmed by 3 bases and J by 5 bases, 8 bases remained unmatched. The CDR3 sequence is CASSIRGRGPETQYF. CDR3 coding DNA: TGTGCCAGTAGTATCCGGGGCAGGGGGCCGGAGACCCAGTACTTC.

The chain is built from TRBV7-8 and TRBJ1-1, with D hard to call. The CDR3 is 14 residues long. Between the trimmed V and J ends, which lost 7 bases and 1 base, there was a span of 13 bases. Per the germline V gene, CDR1 is SGHVS and CDR2 is FQNEAQ. CDR3 bases: TGTGCCAGCATGTTTGGCAGAACGAACACTGAAGCTTTCTTT. Its translation: CASMFGRTNTEAFF.

The V and J genes are TRBV10-3 and TRBJ1-3; possibly TRBD1 for D (5 bases). V dropped 0 bases and J dropped 0 bases, with 9 bases sitting between them. CDR1 ENHRY and CDR2 SYGVKD come from the germline V gene. This CDR3 has 16 residues. This CDR3 reads CAISESGVGSGNTIYF. The CDR3 DNA reads TGTGCCATCAGTGAGTCAGGGGTCGGCTCTGGAAACACCATATATTTT.

V gene TRBV14 combines with J gene TRBJ2-7; D might be TRBD1 (5 bases). The CDR3 has 15 amino acids. The germline gives CDR1 SGHDN, CDR2 FVKESK. V lost 1 base and J lost 3, with 13 bases in between. As DNA, the CDR3 is TGTGCCAGCAGCCAAGTTTGGGGCAAACACTACGAGCAGTACTTC. It translates to CASSQVWGKHYEQYF.

The chain recombines TRBV2 with TRBJ2-2; 10 bases are shared with TRBD1. V was pared by 5 bases and J by 4 bases, with 7 bases of the junction left unmatched. The CDR3 is 16 residues long. Germline V CDR1 and CDR2: SNHLY, FYNNEI. CDR3 sequence: CASSFDRGLGTGELFF. CDR3 nucleotide sequence: TGTGCCAGCAGTTTCGACAGGGGGCTTGGCACCGGGGAGCTGTTTTTT. The whole variable domain, remainder taken from reference TRBV2 and TRBJ2-2, is EPEVTQTPSHQVTQMGQEVILRCVPISNHLYFYWYRQILGQKVEFLVSFYNNEISEKSEIFDDQFSVERPDGSNFTLKIRSTKLEDSAMYFCASSFDRGLGTGELFFGEGSRLTVL.

This clone showed up just a few times. V and J are TRBV7-9 and TRBJ1-4, with D maybe TRBD1 (6 bases). V was clipped by 7 bases and J by 6 bases, with 18 bases between them. Germline V gives CDR1 SEHNR, CDR2 FQNEAQ (reference sequence). This CDR3 region has 15 residues. CDR3 loop: CASISGRQGYEKLFF. Here the CDR3 DNA reads TGTGCCAGCATTTCCGGCCGGCAGGGGTATGAAAAACTGTTTTTT.

The V call is TRBV4-1, the J call TRBJ1-4; unclear D gene. The CDR3 loop spans 16 amino acids. The germline V gene encodes CDR1 MGHRA and CDR2 YSYEKL. Trimming stripped 5 bases from V and 8 bases from J, with 21 bases between. In DNA form, the CDR3 reads TGCGCCAGCAGCTCCACGGCAGCCCGGACTGGGGAAAAACTGTTTTTT. Its protein product is CASSSTAARTGEKLFF.

This clone turned up a few times. The chain has TRBV4-1 and TRBJ2-7; D possibly corresponds to TRBD2 (6 bases). In germline, CDR1 is MGHRA, CDR2 YSYEKL. Deletions cut 0 bases from V and 6 bases from J, with 21 bases between. CDR3 length equals 17 residues. CDR3 in amino acids: CASSQDAHGGLLSEQYF. The DNA of the CDR3 is TGCGCCAGCAGCCAAGACGCGCACGGGGGTTTGTTAAGCGAGCAGTACTTC.